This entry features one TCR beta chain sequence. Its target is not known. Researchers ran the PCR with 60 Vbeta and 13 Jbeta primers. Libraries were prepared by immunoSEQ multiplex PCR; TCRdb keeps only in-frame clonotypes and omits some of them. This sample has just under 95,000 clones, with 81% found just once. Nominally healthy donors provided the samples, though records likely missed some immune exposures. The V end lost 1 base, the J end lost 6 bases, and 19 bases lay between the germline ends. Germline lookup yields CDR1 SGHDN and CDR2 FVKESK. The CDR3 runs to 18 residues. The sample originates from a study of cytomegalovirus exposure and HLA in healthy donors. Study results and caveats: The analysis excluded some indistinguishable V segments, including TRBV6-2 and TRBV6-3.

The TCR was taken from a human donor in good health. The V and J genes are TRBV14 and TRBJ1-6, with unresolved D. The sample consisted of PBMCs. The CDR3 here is CASSQAPRPPEPNSPLHF. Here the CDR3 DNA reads TGTGCCAGCAGCCAAGCCCCTCGGCCCCCGGAGCCTAATTCACCCCTCCACTTT.